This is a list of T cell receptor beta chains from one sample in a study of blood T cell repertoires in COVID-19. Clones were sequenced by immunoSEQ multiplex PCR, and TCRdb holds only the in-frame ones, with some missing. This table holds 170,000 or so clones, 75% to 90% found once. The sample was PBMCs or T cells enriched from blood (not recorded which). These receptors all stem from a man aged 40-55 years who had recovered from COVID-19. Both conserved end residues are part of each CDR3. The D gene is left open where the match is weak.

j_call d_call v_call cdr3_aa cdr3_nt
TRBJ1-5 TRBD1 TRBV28 CASSSGVDRSLQPQHF TGTGCCAGCAGCTCCGGTGTGGACAGGTCCCTTCAGCCCCAGCATTTT
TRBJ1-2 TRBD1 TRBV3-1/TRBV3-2 CASSQRDRDNYGYTF TGTGCCAGCAGCCAAAGGGACAGGGATAACTATGGCTACACCTTC
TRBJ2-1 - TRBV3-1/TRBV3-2 CASSQLRGLGEDNEQFF TGTGCCAGCAGCCAACTCCGGGGACTCGGGGAGGACAATGAGCAGTTCTTC
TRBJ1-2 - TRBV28 CASSSVGAGYTF TGTGCCAGCAGCTCAGTAGGGGCTGGCTACACCTTC
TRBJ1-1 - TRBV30 CAWRQGGTEAFF TGTGCCTGGAGACAGGGTGGTACTGAAGCTTTCTTT
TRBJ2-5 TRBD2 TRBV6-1 CASSETPSGGVGEETQYF TGTGCCAGCAGTGAGACACCTAGCGGGGGGGTTGGGGAAGAGACCCAGTACTTC
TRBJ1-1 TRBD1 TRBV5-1 CASSLGQGLNTEAFF TGCGCCAGCAGCTTGGGACAGGGGTTGAACACTGAAGCTTTCTTT
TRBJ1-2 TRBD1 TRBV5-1 CASRAETGVHYGYTF TGCGCCAGCAGGGCGGAGACAGGGGTCCACTATGGCTACACCTTC
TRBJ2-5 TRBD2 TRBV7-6 CASSTIDSGEETQYF TGTGCCAGCAGTACCATAGACAGCGGGGAAGAGACCCAGTACTTC
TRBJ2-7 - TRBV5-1 CASSLAGGGLGSYEQYF TGCGCCAGCAGCTTGGCCGGGGGAGGTCTCGGCTCCTACGAGCAGTACTTC
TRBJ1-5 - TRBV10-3 CAIRGDTASNQPQHF TGTGCCATCAGAGGGGACACTGCGAGCAATCAGCCCCAGCATTTT
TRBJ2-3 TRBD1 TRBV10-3 CAISGGQGSDTDTQYF TGTGCCATCAGTGGTGGACAGGGATCCGACACAGATACGCAGTATTTT
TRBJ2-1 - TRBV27 CASFRRHLEQFF TGTGCCAGCTTTCGGCGACACCTGGAGCAGTTCTTC
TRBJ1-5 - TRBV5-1 CASSPDSSNQPQHF TGCGCCAGCAGCCCCGACAGTTCCAATCAGCCCCAGCATTTT
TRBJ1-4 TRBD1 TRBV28 CASRTGQGRNEKLFF TGTGCCAGCAGAACTGGACAGGGCCGTAATGAAAAACTGTTTTTT
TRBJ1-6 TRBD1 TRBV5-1 CASSLATGEESPLHF TGCGCCAGCAGCTTGGCGACAGGGGAGGAATCACCCCTCCACTTT
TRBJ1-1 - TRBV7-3 CASSGETENTEAFF TGTGCCAGCAGCGGTGAGACAGAAAACACTGAAGCTTTCTTT
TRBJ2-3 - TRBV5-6 CASSFYADTDTQYF TGTGCCAGCAGCTTTTACGCGGACACAGATACGCAGTATTTT
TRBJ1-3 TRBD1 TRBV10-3 CAIFIQGAGNTIYF TGTGCCATCTTTATTCAGGGGGCAGGAAACACCATATATTTT
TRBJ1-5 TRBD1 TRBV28 CASSSGQGGSWGNQPQHF TGTGCCAGCAGTTCAGGACAGGGAGGATCCTGGGGCAATCAGCCCCAGCATTTT
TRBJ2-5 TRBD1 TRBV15 CATSRGAGGRETQYF TGTGCCACCAGCAGAGGGGCAGGGGGCCGGGAGACCCAGTACTTC
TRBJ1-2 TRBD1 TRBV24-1 CATSDTRGQGYTF TGTGCCACCAGTGATACCCGGGGACAGGGCTACACCTTC
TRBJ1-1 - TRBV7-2 CASSFSSGEAFF TGTGCCAGCAGCTTTTCCTCAGGGGAAGCTTTCTTT
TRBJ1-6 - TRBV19 CASSMGQGRGSPLHF TGTGCCAGTAGTATGGGCCAGGGCAGGGGTTCACCCCTCCACTTT